This is a list of T cell receptor beta chains from one sample in a study of shared clonotypes between healthy human individuals. TCRdb keeps only in-frame clones here, not all; method: immunoSEQ multiplex PCR. The top ten clones hold about 1.7% of a sample with over 700,000 clones, roughly 72% of them seen once. Material: memory CD4+ T cells sorted from blood. These TCRs come from a woman aged 30 to 39 in good health. CDR3s include the opening cysteine and the closing phenylalanine or tryptophan. The D gene is left open where the match is weak. Where a row states a size, it is once, few, many or the class of an expanded clone; other rows omit it.

TRBV2	few	.	TRBJ1-2	CASSEEGLGYTF	TGTGCCAGCAGTGAAGAGGGTTTGGGCTACACCTTC
TRBV4-2	few	TRBD2	TRBJ2-7	CASSQIIGTSSHEQYF	TGTGCCAGCAGCCAAATCATAGGGACTAGCAGCCACGAGCAGTACTTC
TRBV7-2	once	.	TRBJ2-5	CASSLTSGSETQYF	TGTGCCAGCAGTCTAACGTCAGGGAGCGAGACCCAGTACTTC
TRBV11-2	few	TRBD1	TRBJ2-1	CASSSGTGTHNEQFF	TGTGCCAGCAGCTCCGGGACAGGGACACACAATGAGCAGTTCTTC
TRBV15	.	.	TRBJ1-4	CATSRTGSREKLFF	TGTGCCACCAGCAGAACAGGGAGTCGCGAAAAACTGTTTTTT
TRBV9	.	TRBD2	TRBJ2-7	CASSPGGIGSYEQYF	TGTGCCAGCAGCCCGGGAGGCATCGGGTCCTACGAGCAGTACTTC
TRBV5-6	once	.	TRBJ1-2	CASSLVGANYGYTF	TGTGCCAGCAGCTTGGTAGGGGCGAACTATGGCTACACCTTC
TRBV28	few	TRBD1	TRBJ2-5	CASRSPLTGGMQTQYF	TGTGCCAGCAGATCCCCGCTAACAGGGGGCATGCAGACCCAGTACTTC
TRBV2	.	TRBD1	TRBJ1-2	CASSKTGGGYTF	TGTGCCAGCAGTAAAACAGGGGGAGGCTACACCTTC
TRBV5-5	.	.	TRBJ2-1	CASSFTTDYNEQFF	TGTGCCAGCAGCTTCACTACAGATTACAATGAGCAGTTCTTC
TRBV5-1	few	.	TRBJ2-7	CASSLAEQGETYEQYF	TGCGCCAGCAGCTTGGCCGAACAAGGCGAGACCTACGAGCAGTACTTC
TRBV28	.	.	TRBJ1-1	CASSFFKFGLMNTEAFF	TGTGCCAGCAGTTTTTTTAAGTTTGGGCTCATGAACACTGAAGCTTTCTTT
TRBV7-9	.	.	TRBJ2-5	CASSLGPGETQYF	TGTGCCAGCAGCTTAGGACCAGGAGAGACCCAGTACTTC
TRBV9	.	TRBD2	TRBJ2-1	CASSVGLAGMTYNEQFF	TGTGCCAGCAGCGTAGGACTAGCGGGAATGACCTACAATGAGCAGTTCTTC
TRBV5-1	.	TRBD2	TRBJ2-7	CASSSGTSGTYSYEQYF	TGCGCCAGCAGCAGCGGGACTAGCGGGACTTACTCCTACGAGCAGTACTTC
TRBV28	few	TRBD1	TRBJ2-7	CASSLPGTGLEQYF	TGTGCCAGCAGTCTCCCCGGGACAGGGCTTGAGCAGTACTTC
TRBV19	.	.	TRBJ1-5	CASSWGGTQPQHF	TGTGCCAGTAGTTGGGGGGGTACTCAGCCCCAGCATTTT
TRBV13	.	.	TRBJ2-1	CASSLGGGPTYNEQFF	TGTGCCAGCAGCTTAGGCGGGGGTCCTACCTACAATGAGCAGTTCTTC
TRBV5-8	once	TRBD1	TRBJ2-3	CASSLGITGGAIDTQYF	TGTGCCAGCAGCTTGGGGATAACAGGGGGCGCAATAGATACGCAGTATTTT
TRBV6-6	.	TRBD2	TRBJ2-1	CASSPTGLAGRNEQFF	TGTGCCAGCAGCCCAACTGGACTAGCGGGACGCAATGAGCAGTTCTTC
TRBV4-2	.	TRBD1	TRBJ1-2	CASSQESGDRGSYGYTF	TGTGCCAGCAGCCAAGAGTCAGGGGACAGGGGTTCCTATGGCTACACCTTC
TRBV11-2	many	TRBD1	TRBJ2-1	CASRRPGTGSDEQFF	TGTGCCAGCAGGCGTCCCGGGACAGGGAGCGATGAGCAGTTCTTC
TRBV2	.	.	TRBJ1-2	CASSEFGAELYGYTF	TGTGCCAGCAGTGAGTTCGGTGCAGAACTCTATGGCTACACCTTC
TRBV9	.	.	TRBJ2-5	CASSVGSGYQETQYF	TGTGCCAGCAGCGTGGGTTCGGGGTACCAAGAGACCCAGTACTTC
TRBV18	once	.	TRBJ2-1	CASSRAGTGSSYNEQFF	TGTGCCAGCTCACGTGCCGGGACTGGGAGCTCCTACAATGAGCAGTTCTTC
TRBV5-4	.	.	TRBJ2-3	CASLHRGGPDTQYF	TGTGCCAGCCTACACAGGGGGGGTCCAGATACGCAGTATTTT
TRBV28	.	TRBD1	TRBJ1-2	CASSPDRGRTFNYGYTF	TGTGCCAGCAGTCCCGACAGGGGACGCACATTTAACTATGGCTACACCTTC
TRBV7-2	many	.	TRBJ2-3	CASSLDYTSTDTQYF	TGTGCCAGCAGCCTGGACTACACAAGCACAGATACGCAGTATTTT
TRBV10-3	.	TRBD2	TRBJ2-7	CAISREGLYEQYF	TGTGCCATCAGTCGGGAGGGCCTGTACGAGCAGTACTTC
TRBV2	.	TRBD2	TRBJ2-7	CASRGLAGGPYEQYF	TGTGCCAGCCGGGGACTAGCGGGAGGGCCGTACGAGCAGTACTTC
TRBV27	.	TRBD2	TRBJ2-7	CASSSRYTSGALEQYF	TGTGCCAGCAGTTCCAGATATACTAGCGGGGCCCTCGAGCAGTACTTC
TRBV30	.	.	TRBJ1-5	CAWSPGTPYQPQHF	TGTGCCTGGAGTCCAGGGACACCCTATCAGCCCCAGCATTTT
TRBV5-1	many	.	TRBJ1-2	CASSFESPDGYTF	TGCGCCAGCAGCTTTGAGAGTCCCGATGGCTACACCTTC
TRBV30	few	.	TRBJ1-1	CAWSWGTEAFF	TGTGCCTGGAGTTGGGGGACTGAAGCTTTCTTT
TRBV6-6	.	.	TRBJ2-1	CASSPGGGNEQFF	TGTGCCAGCAGTCCCGGCGGAGGCAATGAGCAGTTCTTC
TRBV27	.	.	TRBJ2-4	CASTPSRTSKNIQYF	TGTGCCAGCACCCCTAGCAGGACGTCCAAAAACATTCAGTACTTC
TRBV11-2	.	TRBD1	TRBJ2-5	CASSSYSAGGRETQYF	TGTGCCAGCAGCTCTTACTCGGCAGGGGGCAGGGAGACCCAGTACTTC
TRBV30	.	TRBD2	TRBJ2-1	CAWSVRGRAYNEQFF	TGTGCCTGGAGTGTACGTGGGAGGGCGTACAATGAGCAGTTCTTC
TRBV2	.	.	TRBJ1-5	CASSEINRGQPQHF	TGTGCCAGCAGTGAGATAAATCGGGGTCAGCCCCAGCATTTT
TRBV5-6	.	.	TRBJ1-1	CASSFGQLNTEAFF	TGTGCCAGCAGCTTCGGCCAGCTGAACACTGAAGCTTTCTTT
TRBV7-9	.	.	TRBJ1-5	CASSANSGQLSNQPQHF	TGTGCCAGCAGCGCCAATTCGGGACAACTTAGCAATCAGCCCCAGCATTTT
TRBV5-6	.	TRBD1	TRBJ1-4	CASSLRGPGYATNEKLFF	TGTGCCAGCAGCTTGAGGGGGCCGGGGTATGCAACTAATGAAAAACTGTTTTTT
TRBV2	few	.	TRBJ2-5	CASTGQLQETQYF	TGTGCCAGCACCGGACAGCTCCAAGAGACCCAGTACTTC